This T cell receptor beta chain came from a study of Ad26.COV2.S vaccination and SARS-CoV-2 variants. Method: immunoSEQ multiplex PCR; TCRdb's copy keeps in-frame clones and lacks some. This sample has about 390,000 clones, with roughly 90% found just once. Treatment: some 20 received Ad26.COV2.S at low or high dose, single or two shots; about 5 received placebo; per-sample allocation not given. Sample collection was performed on day 63 after the first vaccine or placebo injection. This clone appeared a single time. CDR1 MNHNY and CDR2 SVGAGI come from the germline V gene (reference sequence). The CDR3 runs 13 residues. V lost 9 bases and J lost 3; bases outside the gene matches: 6.

The chain combines TRBV6-6 with TRBJ1-1; 8 bases match TRBD1. The TCR sequence derives from a person between 18 and 65 years old who received the Ad26.COV2.S COVID-19 vaccine or a placebo. Sequencing was performed on peripheral blood, taken in a trial of Ad26.COV2.S vaccine versus placebo. Here the CDR3 reads CASMDRVDTEAFF. The CDR3 nucleotides read TGTGCCAGTATGGACAGGGTGGACACTGAAGCTTTCTTT.